The present entry profiles one T cell receptor beta chain with its context. Its specificity is unknown. In the PCR, 60 Vbeta and 13 Jbeta primers were used. Clones were read by immunoSEQ multiplex PCR, and TCRdb kept only the in-frame ones, dropping some. The data show under 150,000 clones, about 80% seen once. This sample is part of a study of cytomegalovirus exposure and HLA in healthy donors. Study details: Earlier findings included some 100 million unique TCR beta sequences obtained from about 180 million T cells.

The CDR3 is made up of 17 amino acids. The germline CDR1 and CDR2 sequences are MNHEY and SMNVEV (reference sequence). Deletions cut 6 bases from V and 0 bases from J, with 20 bases between. Findings and caveats of the study: In a later analysis, around 18,000 TCR beta sequences were associated with HLA alleles at 0.05 false discovery rate. High specificity and sensitivity for cytomegalovirus status were reported for the classifier.

The sequenced material came from PBMCs. The sequence was collected from a woman aged 40 to 50 in good health and CMV-seropositive. The chain joins TRBV27 to TRBJ1-1, with D tentatively TRBD1 (5 bases). The DNA of the CDR3 is TGTGCCAGCAGGACCAGGACAAGTTATCTTATGAACACTGAAGCTTTCTTT. Encoded protein: CASRTRTSYLMNTEAFF.